These 25 T cell receptor beta chains were all obtained from the same sample, sequenced in a study of T-cell memory formation after mild COVID-19. TCRdb ran MiXCR on the 5' RACE reads and lists one entry per CDR3 protein. The sample records about 420,000 distinct CDR3 sequences, around 22% being singletons. The sample was PBMCs or a T cell subset sorted from them (not recorded which). These receptors came from an adult woman who had mild COVID-19 (a few samples of this study predate the infection). Cell type and time point are not known.

This clonotype was seen a few times. The chain recombines TRBV7-9 with TRBJ2-7; 13 nucleotides match TRBD2. The germline gives CDR1 SEHNR, CDR2 FQNEAQ (reference sequence). With V trimmed by 5 bases and J by 2 bases, 3 bases remained unmatched. The CDR3 runs 15 residues. The CDR3 reads CASSRGLAGTYEQYF. In DNA, the CDR3 is TGTGCCAGCAGCCGGGGACTAGCGGGGACCTACGAGCAGTACTTC.

This sequence joins TRBV20-1 and TRBJ2-1, with 11 nucleotides matching TRBD1. CDR3 length: 17 amino acids. The V and J ends lost 3 bases and 2 bases, in that order; junction bases with no gene match: 9. Germline V gene sequence: CDR1 DFQATT, CDR2 SNEGSKA (reference sequence). CDR3 protein: CSASRGLDRGPYNEQFF. CDR3 coding DNA: TGCAGTGCTAGCCGAGGTCTGGACAGGGGGCCCTACAATGAGCAGTTCTTC.

The chain employs TRBV6-2 or TRBV6-3 and TRBJ1-1; D gene unclear. This CDR3 spans 13 amino acids. Trimming took off 2 bases at V and 0 bases at J, with 4 bases between the two ends. Germline values: CDR1 MNHEY, CDR2 SVGEGT. The CDR3 loop is CASSYAVNTEAFF. DNA for the CDR3: TGTGCCAGCAGTTACGCGGTGAACACTGAAGCTTTCTTT.

The sample holds one count of this clonotype. The V gene is TRBV24-1, the J gene TRBJ2-2; D could derive from TRBD1 or TRBD2 (5 bases each). CDR3 length: 16 residues. Germline assignment: CDR1 KGHDR and CDR2 SFDVKD. V was trimmed by 4 bases and J by 6 bases, leaving 17 bases between them. DNA for the CDR3: TGTGCCACCAGTGACACGGGACCGAACCTATCCGGGGAGCTGTTTTTT. The encoded protein is CATSDTGPNLSGELFF.

The genes are TRBV7-6 and TRBJ2-2, with 7 bases that match TRBD1. There are 14 residues in the CDR3. V shed 6 bases, J shed 0 bases, and the junction held 1 base outside the gene matches. Per the germline V gene, CDR1 is SGHVS and CDR2 is FNYEAQ. For the CDR3, the DNA is TGTGCCAGCAGTGGGACAGCGAACACCGGGGAGCTGTTTTTT. Translating gives CASSGTANTGELFF.

This rearrangement joins TRBV6-5 to TRBJ1-1; 8 bases fit TRBD1. This CDR3 has 12 residues. Trimming at V came to 2 bases and at J to 8 bases, leaving 1 base not matched to a gene. Germline V CDR1 and CDR2: MNHEY, SVGAGI. CDR3 residues: CASSYGQGEAFF. The CDR3 DNA reads as TGTGCCAGCAGTTACGGACAGGGCGAAGCTTTCTTT.

The sample holds a few counts of this clonotype. This chain joins TRBV6-7 and TRBJ2-7, with 11 bases lining up with TRBD2. TRBV6-7 falls under the ORF class, with uncertain function. This CDR3 is 15 amino acids long. V dropped 6 bases and J dropped 3; count of bases not matched to a gene: 7. CDR3 loop: CASRRPGTSGYEQYF. Here the CDR3 DNA reads TGTGCCAGCAGACGGCCCGGGACTAGCGGCTACGAGCAGTACTTC.

The chain couples TRBV20-1 to TRBJ2-4; TRBD2 matches at 9 bases. V lost 2 bases and J lost 0; bases outside the gene matches: 20. The germline V gene has CDR1 DFQATT and CDR2 SNEGSKA (reference sequence). The CDR3 covers 21 residues. As DNA, the CDR3 is TGCAGTGCTAGACCCCCCCTTAGCGGGAGCTTCAGCGGGGTAGCCAAAAACATTCAGTACTTC. Its protein is CSARPPLSGSFSGVAKNIQYF.

This chain joins TRBV7-3 and TRBJ2-3; 7 positions match TRBD1. CDR1 is SGHTA, CDR2 FQGTGA, per germline. The CDR3 loop spans 16 amino acids. V was clipped by 5 bases and J by 0 bases; unmatched bases: 8. CDR3 residues: CASSPTGPPSTDTQYF. CDR3 DNA: TGTGCCAGCAGCCCGACAGGGCCTCCTAGCACAGATACGCAGTATTTT.

V is TRBV6-5 and J is TRBJ2-7, with D tentatively TRBD1 (5 bases). The CDR3 spans 17 residues. Trimming left V 0 bases short and J 0 bases short, with 15 bases between. The germline V gene encodes CDR1 MNHEY and CDR2 SVGAGI. The CDR3 region has the DNA TGTGCCAGCAGTTACTCGACTTCGACAGTGAGCTCCTACGAGCAGTACTTC. It specifies CASSYSTSTVSSYEQYF.

This clonotype was seen just once. This sequence joins TRBV9 and TRBJ2-2; no reliable D call. This CDR3 is 13 amino acids long. Per the germline V gene, CDR1 is SGDLS and CDR2 is YYNGEE. V gave up 0 bases and J gave up 6 bases, with 6 bases separating them. CDR3 protein: CASSVVGPGELFF. Written as DNA, the CDR3 is TGTGCCAGCAGCGTAGTAGGGCCCGGGGAGCTGTTTTTT.

This chain connects TRBV20-1 to TRBJ2-1; maybe TRBD2 (5 bases). This CDR3 comprises 14 residues. CDR1 DFQATT and CDR2 SNEGSKA come from the germline V gene (reference sequence). V shed 0 bases and J shed 1 base, with 7 bases lying between them. DNA for the CDR3: TGCAGTGCTAGAGAAACTAGTTCCTACAATGAGCAGTTCTTC. It encodes CSARETSSYNEQFF.

The rearrangement links TRBV27 to TRBJ2-1; 7 nucleotides agree with TRBD1. The length of the CDR3 is 14 residues. V shed 6 bases and J 3 bases; nucleotides not matched to a gene: 5. Germline CDR1 reads MNHEY; CDR2 reads SMNVEV (reference sequence). The CDR3 is CASRPGQSYNEQFF. CDR3 in DNA: TGTGCCAGCAGACCGGGACAGAGCTACAATGAGCAGTTCTTC.

The chain carries TRBV12-3 or TRBV12-4 and TRBJ1-2, with TRBD1 matching over 7 bases. V shed 5 bases, J shed 8 bases, and the junction held 11 bases outside the gene matches. The CDR3 length is 14 residues. CDR3 in DNA: TGTGCCAGCAGTCGTCCGACACAGGGGAACGGCTACACCTTC. This translates into CASSRPTQGNGYTF.

This clonotype has a handful of counts. The gene calls are TRBV5-4 and TRBJ2-3, with 14 bases identical to TRBD2. This CDR3 has 15 residues. Germline CDR1 reads SGHNT; CDR2 reads YYREEE (reference sequence). V was clipped by 4 bases and J by 14 bases; unmatched bases: 12. The CDR3 sequence: CASSAATGTSGSRYF. The CDR3 coding sequence is TGTGCCAGCAGCGCGGCCACTGGGACTAGCGGGAGTCGGTATTTT. Together with reference TRBV5-4 and TRBJ2-3, the CDR3 gives the full variable domain: ETGVTQSPTHLIKTRGQQVTLRCSSQSGHNTVSWYQQALGQGPQFIFQYYREEENGRGNFPPRFSGLQFPNYSSELNVNALELDDSALYLCASSAATGTSGSRYFGPGTRLTVL.

J is TRBJ2-2 and V is TRBV6-4; D uncertain. This CDR3 contains 14 residues. CDR1 MRHNA and CDR2 SNTAGT come from the germline V gene. Trimming pared 3 bases from V and 3 bases from J, leaving 8 bases between. The CDR3 loop reads CASSEWVDTGELFF. The DNA for the CDR3 is TGTGCCAGCAGTGAATGGGTTGACACCGGGGAGCTGTTTTTT.

The chain employs TRBV5-6 and TRBJ2-3; D is possibly TRBD2 (6 bases). The CDR3 extends over 17 amino acids. Trimming cost V 3 bases and J 0 bases, with 17 bases left between them. From germline, CDR1 is SGHDT and CDR2 YYEEEE. The CDR3 sequence is CASSSGLTGGSTDTQYF. In DNA, the CDR3 is TGTGCCAGCAGCTCGGGTCTCACCGGGGGTAGCACAGATACGCAGTATTTT.

The V call is TRBV5-1, the J call TRBJ2-1; a possible D gene is TRBD2 (6 bases). With 5 bases removed from V and 0 bases from J, the gap between germline ends came to 21 bases. Germline V CDR1 and CDR2: SGHRS, YFSETQ. The CDR3 sequence is 18 residues long. The CDR3, as DNA: TGCGCCAGCAGGCCGCCGGGGAGCGGGTTCCGCTCCTACAATGAGCAGTTCTTC. It translates to CASRPPGSGFRSYNEQFF.

This chain links TRBV6-6 with TRBJ2-1, with D hard to call. V was shortened by 0 bases and J by 8 bases, with 5 bases between the two germline ends. The CDR3 contains 12 residues. Per the germline V gene, CDR1 is MNHNY and CDR2 is SVGAGI (reference sequence). The CDR3 protein is CASSYSSHEQFF. CDR3 nucleotides: TGTGCCAGCAGTTACTCGAGCCATGAGCAGTTCTTC.

This clonotype came up many times. The V and J genes are TRBV25-1 and TRBJ2-7, with 8 bases identical to TRBD1. Germline CDR1 MGHDK, CDR2 SYGVNS. The CDR3 runs to 18 residues. After removal of 3 bases from V and 0 bases from J, the junction contained 13 bases not matched to a gene. The CDR3 DNA sequence: TGTGCCAGCAGTGACGAGGTTGGCGGACAGGGAGGCTCCTACGAGCAGTACTTC. Translating it yields CASSDEVGGQGGSYEQYF.

The chain is built from TRBV15 and TRBJ1-5, with 7 bases that match TRBD1. Germline V CDR1 and CDR2: LNHNV, YYDKDF (reference sequence). V shed 1 base, J shed 9 bases, and the junction held 3 bases outside the gene matches. The CDR3 loop spans 13 amino acids. Here the CDR3 reads CATSRVQGRPQHF. The CDR3 nucleotides read TGTGCCACCAGCAGAGTACAGGGGAGGCCCCAGCATTTT.

In regard to this clonotype: Its ends do not fully match the called genes, so a read error is possible. V gene TRBV6-2 or TRBV6-3 combines with J gene TRBJ2-4; 14 bases map to TRBD2. The CDR3 contains 16 residues. Germline V CDR1 and CDR2: MNHEY, SVGEGT. The CDR3 sequence is CASGTSGSSAKNIQCF. In nucleotides, the CDR3 is TGTGCCAGCGGGACTAGCGGGAGTTCGGCCAAAAACATTCAGTGCTTC.

This clonotype has just a few counts. The chain links TRBV9 to TRBJ1-1; 9 bases are shared with TRBD1. V gave up 0 bases and J gave up 6 bases; unmatched junction bases: 3. The germline gives CDR1 SGDLS, CDR2 YYNGEE. There are 14 residues in the CDR3. The CDR3 reads CASSVDRTGAEAFF. Here the CDR3 DNA reads TGTGCCAGCAGCGTAGATCGGACAGGGGCTGAAGCTTTCTTT.

The rearrangement links TRBV11-2 to TRBJ2-5; D is possibly TRBD1 (5 bases). Trimming took 4 bases from V and 4 from J, leaving 16 bases between them. The CDR3 consists of 15 residues. The V gene's germline CDR1 is SGHAT and CDR2 FQNNGV. The CDR3 DNA sequence: TGTGCCAGCAGCTCCCAAGGGGCGGCCAGAGAGACCCAGTACTTC. Translation: CASSSQGAARETQYF.

The chain couples TRBV7-2 to TRBJ2-5; D is tentatively TRBD1 or TRBD2 (5 bases each). CDR3 size: 16 residues. The V and J ends lost 1 base and 5 bases respectively, with 17 bases between them. Germline values: CDR1 SGHTA, CDR2 FQGNSA. CDR3 coding DNA: TGTGCCAGCAGCTTAGGGTACTGGCCCCGGGACGAGACCCAGTACTTC. Its translation is CASSLGYWPRDETQYF. The complete variable domain, with remaining parts taken from reference TRBV7-2 and TRBJ2-5, reads GAGVSQSPSNKVTEKGKDVELRCDPISGHTALYWYRQSLGQGLEFLIYFQGNSAPDKSGLPSDRFSAERTGGSVSTLTIQRTQQEDSAVYLCASSLGYWPRDETQYFGPGTRLLVL.